The rows below give T cell receptor beta chains drawn from one sample of a study of human T cells and chemical hapten exposure. Each CDR3 protein is one row after TCRdb ran MiXCR on the RACE reads. Of approximately 370,000 distinct CDR3 sequences detected, about 5% appear once; the ten largest clones hold over 6.5%. The sample consisted of whole blood, taken in connection with sensitization to the hapten diphenylcyclopropenone (DPC). The receptors stem from a woman aged 18-29 years with alopecia areata. Some clones in this sample may be carry-over from other donors' samples. The CDR3 runs from the conserved cysteine through the conserved F or W. D genes are given only for firm matches. Expanded clones are given a class, and other clones once, few, many or no size at all.

d_gene	abundance	v_gene	j_gene	CDR3nt	CDR3aa
TRBD2	-	TRBV11-3	TRBJ2-3	TGTGCCAGCAGCTTGGGACTAGCGGGGACGCAGTATTTT	CASSLGLAGTQYF
-	-	TRBV24-1	TRBJ1-1	TGTGCCACCAGTGATCCGTCCGGTACTGAAGCTTTCTTT	CATSDPSGTEAFF
-	few	TRBV27	TRBJ2-3	TGTGCCAGCAGTTTATCGGGGGACTTGCAGCTCACAGATACGCAGTATTTT	CASSLSGDLQLTDTQYF
-	-	TRBV27	TRBJ1-4	TGTGCCAGCAGTACTTACGGGCCCCCTGGGTCGCCGCTTCGGCTGTTTTTT	CASSTYGPPGSPLRLFF
-	-	TRBV9	TRBJ2-1	TGTGCCAGCAGCGTAGAGGTGGGGGTCTCCTACAATGAGCAGTTCTTC	CASSVEVGVSYNEQFF
-	few	TRBV29-1	TRBJ1-5	TGCAGCGTTGAAGAGGGGCCCAACCAGCCCCAGCATTTT	CSVEEGPNQPQHF
-	many	TRBV20-1	TRBJ2-7	TGCAGTGCTAGAGGTGTAATCTACGAGCAGTACTTC	CSARGVIYEQYF
-	many	TRBV27	TRBJ1-1	TGTGCCAGCAGTCCCCAGTGGACGGGCACAAACACTGAAGCTTTCTTT	CASSPQWTGTNTEAFF
TRBD2	many	TRBV6-5	TRBJ2-1	TGTGCCAGCAGCCTAGCGGGGGGGTCAGGTGAGCAGTTCTTC	CASSLAGGSGEQFF
-	few	TRBV4-3	TRBJ2-1	TGCGCCAGCAGCCAAAGGGCCTCCTACAATGAGCAGTTCTTC	CASSQRASYNEQFF
-	-	TRBV21-1	TRBJ1-5	TGTGCCAGCAGCAAAGCGGCACAGGGTAGCAATCAGCCCCAGCATTTT	CASSKAAQGSNQPQHF
-	many	TRBV6-6	TRBJ1-2	TGTGCCAGCAGTTACTCGACTGAATATGGCTACACCTTC	CASSYSTEYGYTF
TRBD2	-	TRBV27	TRBJ2-1	TGTGCCAGCAGAGGCGGGGGGGCGAACAATGAGCAGTTCTTC	CASRGGGANNEQFF
TRBD2	many	TRBV18	TRBJ2-1	TGTGCCAGCTCACTCCGGCTAGCGGGGGGGCGAGAGCAGTTCTTC	CASSLRLAGGREQFF
TRBD1	-	TRBV28	TRBJ2-7	TGTGCCAGTCGGCCCCCGGACAGGGGGCGATCCTACGAGCAGTACTTC	CASRPPDRGRSYEQYF
TRBD2	many	TRBV5-1	TRBJ2-7	TGCGCCAGCAGCTTGCGCACTAGCGGAATTTCCTACGAGCAGTACTTC	CASSLRTSGISYEQYF
TRBD1	few	TRBV10-3	TRBJ2-3	TGTGCCACCTGGACAGGGGTTGATACGCAGTATTTT	CATWTGVDTQYF
TRBD2	-	TRBV25-1	TRBJ2-1	TGTGCCAGCAGTGATATGACTAGCGGCGCCCGTCACAATGAGCAGTTCTTC	CASSDMTSGARHNEQFF
-	many	TRBV6-5	TRBJ2-3	TGTGCCAGCAGTTACTCCCCGGTCTTAGCGGCCACAGATACGCAGTATTTT	CASSYSPVLAATDTQYF
-	-	TRBV29-1	TRBJ1-1	TGCAGCGTTGAATTTCGGGGCAGCACTGAAGCTTTCTTT	CSVEFRGSTEAFF
-	many	TRBV7-9	TRBJ1-1	TGTGCCAGCAGCTTAGCAGGGTCCCCTGGAGCTTTCTTT	CASSLAGSPGAFF
-	many	TRBV6-2/TRBV6-3	TRBJ1-2	TGTGCCAGCAGTTACCCACAGGAGGGCTACACCTTC	CASSYPQEGYTF
TRBD1	-	TRBV2	TRBJ1-5	TGTGCCAGCAGTGACCCTGGACAGGAGCCGAATCAGCCCCAGCATTTT	CASSDPGQEPNQPQHF
-	many	TRBV29-1	TRBJ1-5	TGCAGCGTTGCCTCTAGTTATGGCAATCAGCCCCAGCATTTT	CSVASSYGNQPQHF
-	many	TRBV6-1	TRBJ2-7	TGTGCCAGCAGTGAAAGTTTGGGCGAGGGCTACGAGCAGTACTTC	CASSESLGEGYEQYF
-	many	TRBV6-2/TRBV6-3	TRBJ1-5	TGTGCCAGCACCACTTACGTAACAGGACGCAATCAGCCCCAGCATTTT	CASTTYVTGRNQPQHF
-	many	TRBV7-2	TRBJ2-3	TGTGCCAGCAGCTTAGCAGCGGGTACGCAGTATTTT	CASSLAAGTQYF
-	many	TRBV14	TRBJ2-5	TGTGCCAGCAGCGCCGGAGCTAGATCAGAGACCCAGTACTTC	CASSAGARSETQYF
-	many	TRBV9	TRBJ2-5	TGTGCCAGCAGCCTAGGACAGACCGATGGCCAAGAGACCCAGTACTTC	CASSLGQTDGQETQYF
-	-	TRBV7-2	TRBJ1-1	TGTGCCAGCAGCCCGGGGGCAAGAGTAACTGAAGCTTTCTTT	CASSPGARVTEAFF
-	many	TRBV2	TRBJ2-3	TGTGCCAGCAGTGAAAGAGATACGCAGTATTTT	CASSERDTQYF
-	few	TRBV6-6	TRBJ1-4	TGTGCCAGCAGCTGGACTAATGAAAAACTGTTTTTT	CASSWTNEKLFF
-	few	TRBV20-1	TRBJ1-1	TGCAGTGCTATTGACAGACCCACAAAGGGAGCTTTCTTT	CSAIDRPTKGAFF
-	few	TRBV20-1	TRBJ1-1	TGCAGTGCTAGAGATGAGGCCAGAAACACTGAAGCTTTCTTT	CSARDEARNTEAFF
TRBD1	many	TRBV16	TRBJ1-3	TGTGCCAGCAGCCGTCCGGGACAGGGTGGAAACACCATATATTTT	CASSRPGQGGNTIYF
-	-	TRBV7-9	TRBJ1-1	TGTGCCAGCAGCTTGGGCCTTCCAAGCACTGAAGCTTTCTTT	CASSLGLPSTEAFF
TRBD1	many	TRBV24-1	TRBJ2-5	TGTGCCACCAGTGACTCTGACAGGGGTGAGACCCAGTACTTC	CATSDSDRGETQYF
TRBD1	-	TRBV12-3/TRBV12-4	TRBJ2-2	TGTGCCAGCAGTGTAACAGGGGGCGGGCTGTTTTTT	CASSVTGGGLFF
-	many	TRBV4-1	TRBJ2-5	TGCGCCAGCAGCCTCATGAGCGGGTTCCAAGAGACCCAGTACTTC	CASSLMSGFQETQYF
-	-	TRBV12-3/TRBV12-4	TRBJ2-3	TGTGCCAGCAGGGGGGGGACAGCAGTTACAGATACGCAGTATTTT	CASRGGTAVTDTQYF
-	many	TRBV5-1	TRBJ1-2	TGCGCCAGCAGCGAGGCCGGGACCGATGGCTACACCTTC	CASSEAGTDGYTF
-	-	TRBV12-3/TRBV12-4	TRBJ2-1	TGTGCCAGCAGTTTGACGGGGAATTTCCACAATGAGCAGTTCTTC	CASSLTGNFHNEQFF
-	many	TRBV27	TRBJ2-3	TGTGCCAGCAGCTACAGGGCCCCAGATACGCAGTATTTT	CASSYRAPDTQYF
TRBD1	many	TRBV3-1	TRBJ2-2	TGTGCCAGCAGCCAGGGACAGACCACCGGGGAGCTGTTTTTT	CASSQGQTTGELFF
-	many	TRBV24-1	TRBJ1-5	TGTGCCACCAGTGATTCGCGGACTGGAAGCAATCAGCCCCAGCATTTT	CATSDSRTGSNQPQHF
TRBD1	-	TRBV4-3	TRBJ2-3	TGCGCCAGCAGCCCCCTCCCTGGACAGGGCGCAGATACGCAGTATTTT	CASSPLPGQGADTQYF
-	few	TRBV29-1	TRBJ1-3	TGCAGCGTTGAAGAAGAGGGCAACTACAGAGGCACCATATATTTT	CSVEEEGNYRGTIYF
-	-	TRBV7-2	TRBJ2-5	TGTGCCAGCACCGAAAGGGAGACCCAGTACTTC	CASTERETQYF
-	many	TRBV5-1	TRBJ2-5	TGCGCCAGCAGGCCCCGGCCAGCGGAGACCCAGTACTTC	CASRPRPAETQYF
-	many	TRBV6-2/TRBV6-3	TRBJ1-1	TGTGCCAGCAGTCCGGACAGCAGAGCTTTCTTT	CASSPDSRAFF
-	few	TRBV7-9	TRBJ2-7	TGTGCCAGCACAGACACGCGCAACTACGAGCAGTACTTC	CASTDTRNYEQYF
-	-	TRBV6-6	TRBJ2-6	TGTGCCAGCACGGTCAAGAACGGGGCCAACGTCCTGACTTTC	CASTVKNGANVLTF
TRBD2	few	TRBV2	TRBJ2-3	TGTGCCAGCAGGGGGACTAGCGGGGGTGAAGATACGCAGTATTTT	CASRGTSGGEDTQYF
-	many	TRBV6-1	TRBJ2-1	TGTGCCAGCAGTGAAAAGACAGAGTACAATGAGCAGTTCTTC	CASSEKTEYNEQFF
-	few	TRBV7-8	TRBJ1-1	TGTGCCAGCAGCTTCGTCAGGAACACTGAAGCTTTCTTT	CASSFVRNTEAFF
-	many	TRBV7-2	TRBJ1-2	TGTGCCAGCAGCTTAGGGCTGCAGGGGTACGACTATGGCTACACCTTC	CASSLGLQGYDYGYTF
TRBD1	many	TRBV4-3	TRBJ2-2	TGCGCCAGCAGCCAAGATCAGGGGGTATGGGGCGACGGGGAGCTGTTTTTT	CASSQDQGVWGDGELFF
-	many	TRBV20-1	TRBJ2-1	TGCAGTGCTATTAATGGAAATCAGGCCCCCGATGAGCAGTTCTTC	CSAINGNQAPDEQFF
TRBD1	many	TRBV18	TRBJ1-4	TGTGCCAGCTCATCCTATTGGACAGGGGGAATTGCAACTAATGAAAAACTGTTTTTT	CASSSYWTGGIATNEKLFF
-	many	TRBV6-2/TRBV6-3	TRBJ1-1	TGTGCCAGCTACCCGAGCGGCCGGAACACTGAAGCTTTCTTT	CASYPSGRNTEAFF